Listed below are T cell receptor beta chains from one sample, sequenced in a study of lung T cells in sarcoidosis with Löfgren's syndrome. MiXCR, applied by TCRdb to the reads, yields one record per CDR3 protein. The table shows 6,500 to 9,500 distinct CDR3 sequences, with under 25% occurring only once. Sequences were obtained from CD4+ T cells from bronchoalveolar lavage fluid. These receptors all stem from a human donor with sarcoidosis (Löfgren's syndrome or another form), or a control subject (not recorded which). The CDR3 runs from the conserved cysteine through the conserved F or W. The D gene is left open where the match is weak. Clone size is stated in some rows and not others, as once, few, many or a class when expanded.

TRBJ2-7 | NA | TRBV7-2 | many | CASSLRRGFSYEQYF | TGTGCCAGCAGCTTAAGAAGGGGGTTCTCCTACGAGCAGTACTTC
TRBJ1-2 | NA | TRBV5-4 | NA | CASSPWGAVAGGDCGYTF | TGTGCCAGCAGTCCCTGGGGGGCAGTTGCTGGTGGTGACTGTGGCTACACCTTC
TRBJ2-3 | NA | TRBV7-9 | NA | CASSLQGTSTDTQYF | TGTGCCAGCAGCTTACAGGGGACTAGCACAGATACGCAGTATTTT
TRBJ2-1 | TRBD1 | TRBV24-1 | few | CATSPGTGGSSYNEQFF | TGTGCCACCAGTCCTGGGACAGGGGGTAGCTCCTACAATGAGCAGTTCTTC
TRBJ2-2 | NA | TRBV12-3/TRBV12-4 | few | CASSYPAGRFGTGELFF | TGTGCCAGCAGTTACCCGGCAGGGAGGTTTGGCACCGGGGAGCTGTTTTTT
TRBJ2-3 | NA | TRBV12-5 | few | CASGQGLRRGDTQYF | TGTGCTAGTGGGCAGGGGCTGCGGAGGGGAGATACGCAGTATTTT
TRBJ1-2 | NA | TRBV3-1 | many | CASSQGQDYGYTF | TGTGCCAGCAGCCAAGGACAGGACTATGGCTACACCTTC
TRBJ1-5 | NA | TRBV6-2/TRBV6-3 | NA | CASRPADAINQPQHF | TGTGCCAGCAGGCCAGCGGATGCGATCAATCAGCCCCAGCATTTT
TRBJ1-1 | NA | TRBV27 | medium-sized | CASSLSRGGTEAFF | TGTGCCAGCAGTTTATCTAGAGGGGGGACTGAAGCTTTCTTT
TRBJ2-5 | NA | TRBV7-9 | many | CASSLITLQETQYF | TGTGCCAGCAGCTTGATAACCTTGCAAGAGACCCAGTACTTC
TRBJ1-4 | TRBD1 | TRBV3-1 | NA | CASSGGQGNEKLFF | TGTGCCAGCAGCGGCGGACAGGGGAATGAAAAACTGTTTTTT
TRBJ1-2 | NA | TRBV27 | medium-sized | CASSTGPNYGYTF | TGTGCCAGCAGCACAGGGCCTAACTATGGCTACACCTTC
TRBJ2-3 | NA | TRBV7-2 | many | CASSIRDSTDTQYF | TGTGCCAGCAGCATCCGGGACAGCACAGATACGCAGTATTTT
TRBJ2-2 | NA | TRBV10-3 | NA | CAISEVQEGRIYTGELFF | TGTGCCATCAGTGAGGTCCAGGAGGGCCGGATCTACACCGGGGAGCTGTTTTTT
TRBJ2-7 | NA | TRBV3-1 | once | CASSQRETYEQYF | TGTGCCAGCAGCCAAAGGGAGACCTACGAGCAGTACTTC
TRBJ2-1 | NA | TRBV29-1 | many | CSVEDRVGLGQFF | TGCAGCGTTGAAGATAGGGTTGGGTTGGGGCAGTTCTTC
TRBJ2-5 | NA | TRBV20-1 | many | CSASRKGGPQETQYF | TGCAGTGCTAGTCGAAAGGGGGGGCCCCAAGAGACCCAGTACTTC
TRBJ2-1 | TRBD1 | TRBV11-2 | NA | CASTDPGQGRIAANEQFF | TGTGCCAGCACCGATCCCGGACAGGGGAGGATTGCGGCCAATGAGCAGTTCTTC
TRBJ1-5 | NA | TRBV10-3 | many | CAARSGPSGNQPQHF | TGTGCCGCCCGCTCAGGGCCAAGCGGGAATCAGCCCCAGCATTTT
TRBJ2-7 | TRBD1 | TRBV18 | many | CASSPNSGGFEQYF | TGTGCCAGCTCACCAAACTCAGGGGGCTTCGAGCAGTACTTC
TRBJ1-1 | NA | TRBV7-6 | many | CASSLDLNTEAFF | TGTGCCAGCAGCTTGGACCTGAACACTGAAGCTTTCTTT
TRBJ1-1 | NA | TRBV7-6 | NA | CASSLDGTEAFF | TGTGCCAGCAGCTTAGACGGCACTGAAGCTTTCTTT
TRBJ1-6 | NA | TRBV9 | NA | CASSGGLGGPLHF | TGTGCCAGCAGCGGGGGACTCGGGGGGCCCCTCCACTTT
TRBJ1-4 | NA | TRBV7-9 | many | CASINLTTNEKLFF | TGTGCCAGCATCAACCTTACAACTAATGAAAAACTGTTTTTT
TRBJ2-2 | TRBD1 | TRBV2 | many | CASKGTGRTGELFF | TGTGCCAGCAAGGGGACAGGGAGGACCGGGGAGCTGTTTTTT
TRBJ1-2 | NA | TRBV3-1 | few | CASSPRDWDYGYTF | TGTGCCAGCAGCCCACGAGACTGGGACTATGGCTACACCTTC
TRBJ2-3 | TRBD2 | TRBV28 | many | CASSFGLAGGSSTDTQYF | TGTGCCAGCAGTTTCGGACTAGCGGGGGGATCTAGCACAGATACGCAGTATTTT
TRBJ1-5 | NA | TRBV5-6 | NA | CASSYGPLNQPQHF | TGTGCCAGCAGCTACGGACCGCTCAATCAGCCCCAGCATTTT
TRBJ1-6 | NA | TRBV4-2 | NA | CASSQVAGSYNSPLHF | TGTGCCAGCAGCCAAGTTGCAGGCTCCTATAATTCACCCCTCCACTTT
TRBJ1-1 | TRBD1 | TRBV28 | many | CALLRQGSTEAFF | TGTGCCCTTTTGAGACAGGGTTCCACTGAAGCTTTCTTT
TRBJ1-2 | NA | TRBV7-9 | many | CASSIREGYTF | TGTGCCAGCAGCATACGAGAGGGCTACACCTTC
TRBJ1-3 | NA | TRBV6-6 | medium-sized | CASSYRADSGNTIYF | TGTGCCAGCAGTTACAGGGCCGACTCTGGAAACACCATATATTTT
TRBJ1-1 | NA | TRBV12-3/TRBV12-4 | NA | CASTKRGDGTEAFF | TGTGCCAGCACCAAACGCGGGGATGGCACTGAAGCCTTCTTT
TRBJ1-6 | NA | TRBV7-6 | many | CASSLNGPDNSPLHF | TGTGCCAGCAGCTTAAACGGGCCTGATAATTCACCCCTCCACTTT
TRBJ2-7 | NA | TRBV20-1 | many | CSASELSSYEQYF | TGCAGTGCCAGCGAGCTGAGCTCCTACGAGCAGTACTTC
TRBJ1-5 | NA | TRBV5-8 | NA | CASSPMAQPQHF | TGTGCCAGCAGCCCTATGGCTCAGCCCCAGCATTTT
TRBJ1-2 | NA | TRBV14 | many | CASSPPWGLPHTF | TGTGCCAGCAGCCCCCCTTGGGGATTGCCTCACACCTTC
TRBJ1-1 | NA | TRBV10-3 | many | CAISERHAAEAFF | TGTGCCATCAGTGAGAGGCACGCCGCTGAAGCTTTCTTT
TRBJ2-3 | TRBD2 | TRBV20-1 | medium-sized | CSAGPGTNTDTQYF | TGCAGTGCTGGTCCAGGGACTAATACAGATACGCAGTATTTT
TRBJ2-7 | NA | TRBV7-2 | few | CASTISGTIYEQYF | TGTGCCAGCACCATCTCCGGGACAATCTACGAGCAGTACTTC
TRBJ2-5 | NA | TRBV20-1 | few | CSARPGETQYF | TGCAGTGCTAGGCCCGGAGAGACCCAGTACTTC
TRBJ2-5 | TRBD1 | TRBV5-1 | many | CASNIGQAQETQYF | TGCGCCAGCAACATCGGACAGGCCCAAGAGACCCAGTACTTC
TRBJ1-6 | TRBD1 | TRBV7-6 | large | CASSRGQVDNSPLHF | TGTGCCAGCAGCCGCGGACAGGTCGATAATTCACCCCTCCACTTT
TRBJ2-3 | TRBD1 | TRBV29-1 | few | CSVSRTGGTDTQYF | TGCAGCGTTTCCAGGACAGGGGGCACAGATACGCAGTATTTT
TRBJ2-1 | TRBD2 | TRBV29-1 | many | CSAVRAGFNEQFF | TGCAGCGCCGTCCGAGCGGGATTCAATGAGCAGTTCTTC
TRBJ1-6 | NA | TRBV3-1 | NA | CASSLRPTDNSPLHF | TGTGCCAGCAGCCTCCGGCCGACAGATAATTCACCCCTCCACTTT
TRBJ1-6 | NA | TRBV18 | many | CASSPRVLQGHSPLHF | TGTGCCAGCTCACCGCGCGTACTACAGGGTCATTCACCCCTCCACTTT
TRBJ2-3 | NA | TRBV6-1 | many | CASSALGTDTQYF | TGTGCCAGCAGCGCCTTGGGCACAGATACGCAGTATTTT
TRBJ1-1 | NA | TRBV4-1 | few | CASSPPTLNTEAFF | TGCGCCAGCAGCCCACCGACATTGAACACTGAAGCTTTCTTT
TRBJ1-1 | NA | TRBV6-6 | many | CASSYSAGEAFF | TGTGCCAGCAGTTACTCAGCGGGGGAAGCTTTCTTT
TRBJ1-1 | NA | TRBV29-1 | NA | CSVGPGRLTTEAFF | TGCAGCGTTGGGCCAGGGAGGTTAACAACTGAAGCTTTCTTT
TRBJ2-1 | NA | TRBV29-1 | many | CSGTDNNEQFF | TGCAGCGGGACAGATAACAATGAGCAGTTCTTC
TRBJ2-7 | TRBD1 | TRBV6-1 | medium-sized | CASSADREEQYF | TGTGCCAGCAGTGCGGACAGGGAGGAGCAGTACTTC
TRBJ2-2 | NA | TRBV11-2 | NA | CASSLDRDTGELFF | TGTGCCAGCAGCTTAGACAGGGACACCGGGGAGCTGTTTTTT
TRBJ2-1 | NA | TRBV5-1 | many | CASSFGAVYNEQFF | TGCGCCAGCAGCTTTGGGGCAGTTTACAATGAGCAGTTCTTC
TRBJ1-1 | NA | TRBV14 | NA | CASSQLYNTEAFF | TGTGCCAGCAGCCAATTGTATAACACTGAAGCTTTCTTT
TRBJ2-1 | NA | TRBV2 | NA | CASRARGGTFNEQFF | TGTGCCAGCAGGGCTAGGGGGGGCACCTTCAATGAGCAGTTCTTC